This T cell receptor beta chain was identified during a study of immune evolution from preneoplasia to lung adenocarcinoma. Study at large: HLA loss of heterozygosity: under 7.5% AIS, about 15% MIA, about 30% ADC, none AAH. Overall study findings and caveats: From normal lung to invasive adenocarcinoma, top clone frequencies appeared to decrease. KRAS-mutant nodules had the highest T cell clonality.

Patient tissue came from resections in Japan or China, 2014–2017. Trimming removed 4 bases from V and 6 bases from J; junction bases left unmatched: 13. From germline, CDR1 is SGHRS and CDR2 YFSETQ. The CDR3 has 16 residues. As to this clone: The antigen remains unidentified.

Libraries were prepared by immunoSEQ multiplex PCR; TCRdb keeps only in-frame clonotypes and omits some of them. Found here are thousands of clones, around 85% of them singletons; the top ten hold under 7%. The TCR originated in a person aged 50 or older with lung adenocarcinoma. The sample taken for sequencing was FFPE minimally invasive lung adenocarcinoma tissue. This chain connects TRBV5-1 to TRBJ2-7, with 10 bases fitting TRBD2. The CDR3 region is CASSLGASGSFGEQYF. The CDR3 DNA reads TGCGCCAGCAGCCTTGGAGCTAGCGGGAGTTTCGGCGAGCAGTACTTC.